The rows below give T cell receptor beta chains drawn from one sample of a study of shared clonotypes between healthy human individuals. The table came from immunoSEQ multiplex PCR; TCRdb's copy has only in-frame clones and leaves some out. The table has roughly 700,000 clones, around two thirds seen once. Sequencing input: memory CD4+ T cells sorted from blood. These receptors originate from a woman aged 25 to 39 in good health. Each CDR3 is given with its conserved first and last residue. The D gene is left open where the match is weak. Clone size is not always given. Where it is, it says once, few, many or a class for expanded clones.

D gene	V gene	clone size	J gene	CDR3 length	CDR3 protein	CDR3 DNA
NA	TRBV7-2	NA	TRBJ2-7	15	CASSYARDRPYEQYF	TGTGCCAGCAGCTACGCTCGAGACAGACCCTACGAGCAGTACTTC
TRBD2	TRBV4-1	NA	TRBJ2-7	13	CASRQAGGWEQYF	TGCGCCAGCAGGCAAGCGGGAGGGTGGGAGCAGTACTTC
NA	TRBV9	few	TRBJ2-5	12	CASSVGEETQYF	TGTGCCAGCAGCGTAGGGGAAGAGACCCAGTACTTC
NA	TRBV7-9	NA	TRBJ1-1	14	CASSLSQRNTEAFF	TGTGCCAGCAGCTTAAGTCAGAGGAACACTGAAGCTTTCTTT
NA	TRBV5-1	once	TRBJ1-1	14	CASSAGTQNTEAFF	TGCGCCAGCAGCGCCGGGACACAGAACACTGAAGCTTTCTTT
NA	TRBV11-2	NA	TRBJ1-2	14	CASSLAGQGYGYTF	TGTGCCAGCAGCTTAGCGGGGCAGGGGTATGGCTACACCTTC
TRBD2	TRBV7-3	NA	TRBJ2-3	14	CASSLAGGKDTQYF	TGTGCCAGCAGCTTAGCGGGAGGGAAGGATACGCAGTATTTT
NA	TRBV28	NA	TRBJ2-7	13	CASSFARGYEQYF	TGTGCCAGCAGTTTTGCCAGGGGATACGAGCAGTACTTC
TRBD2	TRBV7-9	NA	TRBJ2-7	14	CASSSMGLALEQYF	TGTGCCAGCAGTTCTATGGGACTAGCACTCGAGCAGTACTTC
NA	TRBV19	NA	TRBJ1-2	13	CASSIGGWISYTF	TGTGCCAGTAGTATCGGGGGCTGGATAAGCTACACCTTC
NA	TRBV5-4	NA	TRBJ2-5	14	CASSFGRGSETQYF	TGTGCCAGCAGCTTCGGAAGAGGGTCGGAGACCCAGTACTTC
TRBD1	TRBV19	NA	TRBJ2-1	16	CASSGPRGWTYNEQFF	TGTGCCAGTAGTGGGCCCAGGGGGTGGACCTACAATGAGCAGTTCTTC
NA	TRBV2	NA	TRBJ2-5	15	CASSGLRGRGETQYF	TGTGCCAGCAGTGGCCTCCGGGGTAGGGGAGAGACCCAGTACTTC
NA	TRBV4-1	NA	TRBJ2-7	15	CASSPAPRGPYEQYF	TGCGCCAGCAGCCCCGCCCCCAGGGGTCCCTACGAGCAGTACTTC
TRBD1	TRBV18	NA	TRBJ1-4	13	CASSPGTDEKLFF	TGTGCCAGCTCACCAGGGACAGATGAAAAACTGTTTTTT
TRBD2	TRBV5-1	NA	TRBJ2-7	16	CASSLVFSGSRDEQYF	TGCGCCAGCAGCTTGGTTTTTAGCGGGAGCCGGGACGAGCAGTACTTC
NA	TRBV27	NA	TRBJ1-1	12	CASSGGRLEAFF	TGTGCCAGCAGCGGGGGCCGGTTGGAAGCTTTCTTT
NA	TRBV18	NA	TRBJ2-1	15	CASSPLSGPDNEQFF	TGTGCCAGCTCACCCCTAAGCGGGCCCGACAATGAGCAGTTCTTC
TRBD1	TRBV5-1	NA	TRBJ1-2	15	CASSLGDSENYGYTF	TGCGCCAGCAGCTTGGGGGACAGCGAGAACTATGGCTACACCTTC
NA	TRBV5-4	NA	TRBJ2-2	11	CASSLAGELFF	TGTGCCAGCAGCTTGGCCGGGGAGCTGTTTTTT
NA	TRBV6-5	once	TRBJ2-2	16	CASSSLGGVDTGELFF	TGTGCCAGCAGTTCCCTGGGGGGAGTGGATACCGGGGAGCTGTTTTTT
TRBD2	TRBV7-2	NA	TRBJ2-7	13	CASSRSGKLEQYF	TGTGCCAGCAGCCGAAGCGGGAAGTTAGAGCAGTACTTC
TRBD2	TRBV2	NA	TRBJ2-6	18	CASGLRLAEPSGANVLTF	TGTGCCAGCGGACTAAGACTAGCGGAACCCTCTGGGGCCAACGTCCTGACTTTC
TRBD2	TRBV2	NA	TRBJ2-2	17	CASSEILAGTNTGELFF	TGTGCCAGCAGTGAGATACTAGCGGGAACGAACACCGGGGAGCTGTTTTTT
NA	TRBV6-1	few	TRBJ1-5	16	CASSGQVVLSNQPQHF	TGTGCCAGCAGTGGCCAGGTCGTACTAAGCAATCAGCCCCAGCATTTT
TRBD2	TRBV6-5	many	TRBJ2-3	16	CASSYTLAGGRHTQYF	TGTGCCAGCAGTTACACATTAGCGGGAGGGCGGCATACGCAGTATTTT
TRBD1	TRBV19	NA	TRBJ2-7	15	CASSRGTEYPYEQYF	TGTGCCAGTAGTAGAGGGACAGAGTATCCATACGAGCAGTACTTC
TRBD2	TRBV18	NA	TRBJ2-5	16	CASSPRLAGVEETQYF	TGTGCCAGCTCGCCTCGACTAGCGGGAGTGGAAGAGACCCAGTACTTC